These 11 T cell receptor beta chains originate from one sample sequenced in a study of T cells in Graves' hyperthyroidism and ophthalmopathy. TCR beta CDR3 regions were amplified from RNA transcripts. First-round RT-PCR of the TCR CDR3 relied on the HTBI primer set. Each CDR3 protein gets one entry after TCRdb re-called the multiplex PCR reads with MiXCR. The profile shows 300,000 to 500,000 distinct CDR3 sequences, more than 12% of them singletons. The sample was blood. All receptors come from a man in his fifties or sixties with Graves' ophthalmopathy.

The CDR3 region is CSVDSGRQETQYF. CDR3 in DNA: TGCAGCGTTGACTCTGGGCGCCAAGAGACCCAGTACTTC. The rearrangement uses TRBV29-1 and TRBJ2-5; D is ambiguous. This CDR3 has 13 amino acids. The V gene's germline CDR1 is SQVTM and CDR2 ANQGSEA. V was cut by 3 bases and J by 1 base, with 9 bases left in between. Variable domain in full (rest from reference TRBV29-1 and TRBJ2-5): SAVISQKPSRDICQRGTSLTIQCQVDSQVTMMFWYRQQPGQSLTLIATANQGSEATYESGFVIDKFPISRPNLTFSTLTVSNMSPEDSSIYLCSVDSGRQETQYFGPGTRLLVL.

This clonotype was observed at least ten times. The chain links TRBV3-1 to TRBJ2-1, with TRBD2 identical over 11 bases. V shed 4 bases, J shed 6 bases, and the junction held 8 bases outside the gene matches. The CDR3 totals 16 residues. Germline loops: CDR1 LGHDT, CDR2 YNNKEL (reference sequence). The CDR3 nucleotides are TGTGCCAGCAGCCCGCGGACTAGCGGGTTGGGCAATGAGCAGTTCTTC. Encoded protein: CASSPRTSGLGNEQFF.

As regards this clonotype: A single base separates this from a much larger clone, so it may be a read error. The V gene is TRBV13, the J gene TRBJ2-1, with D unclear. Germline V lookup: CDR1 PRHDT, CDR2 FYEKMQ (reference sequence). Deletions cut 6 bases from V and 5 bases from J, with 8 bases between. The CDR3 consists of 12 residues. This CDR3 reads CASRVGNNEQFF. As DNA, the CDR3 is TGTGCCAGCAGAGTTGGGAACAATGAGCAGTTCTTC.

This clonotype was seen at least ten times. The chain employs TRBV28 and TRBJ2-7; tentative D call: TRBD1 (7 bases). The CDR3 is made up of 16 amino acids. The V gene lost 5 bases and the J gene lost 1 base, with 18 bases spanning the gap. The V gene's germline CDR1 is MDHEN and CDR2 SYDVKM. In nucleotides, the CDR3 is TGTGCCAGCAGTCCCATCCTCGCGGGACAGTCCTACGAGCAGTACTTC. Its translation is CASSPILAGQSYEQYF.

This clonotype was seen ten or more times. The chain recombines TRBV20-1 with TRBJ2-5; a possible D gene is TRBD2 (6 bases). This CDR3 comprises 12 residues. Germline V gives CDR1 DFQATT, CDR2 SNEGSKA (reference sequence). With 6 bases removed from V and 0 bases from J, the gap between germline ends came to 8 bases. This chain's CDR3 is CSASSDQETQYF. In nucleotides, the CDR3 is TGCAGTGCCTCTAGCGACCAAGAGACCCAGTACTTC.

This clonotype was seen repeatedly, ten times or more. This sequence joins TRBV28 and TRBJ2-7; no reliable D call. Germline CDR1 and CDR2: MDHEN and SYDVKM. CDR3 length: 12 amino acids. Trimming left V 8 bases short and J 2 bases short, with 10 bases between. This CDR3 reads CASRTGPYEQYF. The CDR3 region has the DNA TGTGCCAGCCGAACGGGCCCCTACGAGCAGTACTTC.

This clonotype was found a few times. The CDR3 DNA is TGTGCCAGCAGTCGGAACCCCGGTTGGAGGGACACCATATATTTT. It specifies CASSRNPGWRDTIYF. The chain couples TRBV7-9 to TRBJ1-3; D remains ambiguous. The CDR3 is 15 residues long. Between the trimmed V and J ends, which lost 6 bases and 8 bases, there was a span of 20 bases. Per germline, CDR1 SEHNR and CDR2 FQNEAQ (reference sequence).

The rearrangement joins TRBV7-9 to TRBJ2-5; D not resolved. Germline V lookup: CDR1 SEHNR, CDR2 FQNEAQ (reference sequence). This CDR3 has 16 amino acids. V shed 5 bases and J shed 7 bases, with 23 bases lying between them. The CDR3: CASSQLGGASVLTQYF. The CDR3 coding sequence is TGTGCCAGCAGCCAGCTGGGCGGCGCCTCTGTTTTGACCCAGTACTTC.

The chain joins TRBV7-9 to TRBJ2-1; 11 bases align to TRBD2. Trimming removed 3 bases from V and 0 bases from J; junction bases left unmatched: 7. The CDR3 runs to 18 residues. Looked up from germline, CDR1 is SEHNR and CDR2 is FQNEAQ (reference sequence). This chain's CDR3 is CASSFVNLAGGSYNEQFF. The CDR3 nucleotides are TGTGCCAGCAGCTTCGTAAATCTAGCGGGGGGCTCCTACAATGAGCAGTTCTTC.

This clonotype has a count of ten or more. The chain joins TRBV7-8 to TRBJ2-5; D is unclear. The V gene's germline CDR1 is SGHVS and CDR2 FQNEAQ. The CDR3 consists of 13 residues. Trimming shortened V by 2 bases and J by 5 bases, and 9 bases separated the two germline ends. This CDR3 reads CASSLQTGETQYF. For the CDR3, the DNA is TGTGCCAGCAGCTTACAGACGGGTGAGACCCAGTACTTC.

This clonotype was seen ten or more times. The V and J genes are TRBV6-1 and TRBJ1-5; 7 bases match TRBD1. CDR3 length: 14 amino acids. CDR1 is MNHNS and CDR2 is SASEGT in the germline V gene. The trim removed 5 bases at V and 6 bases at J, leaving 7 bases unmatched. This chain's CDR3 is CASSSTGATQPQHF. The CDR3 coding sequence is TGTGCCAGCAGTTCTACAGGGGCAACTCAGCCCCAGCATTTT.